This entry describes one T cell receptor beta chain. What it binds is not known. This specimen belongs to a study of OX40 agonist ivuxolimab in advanced cancers. Looking at the study overall: As their treatment, patients were administered ivuxolimab, an agonistic anti-OX40 (CD134) antibody. Administration of intravenous ivuxolimab to patients occurred every 2 weeks at 0.01 to 10 mg/kg. Recorded diagnoses for dose-escalation patients were hepatocellular carcinoma, melanoma, renal cell or head and neck cancer. The study's findings and limits: The CD4+ and CD8+ T cells in the blood had expanded clonally by week 6 at 0.1 to 3.0 mg/kg.

The CDR3 is 16 residues long. The trim removed 4 bases at V and 6 bases at J, leaving 8 bases unmatched. CDR1 LNHDA and CDR2 SQIVND come from the germline V gene (reference sequence). Sequencing was performed with immunoSEQ multiplex PCR; in TCRdb, only in-frame clones are kept and a portion is missing. In the table there are fewer than 20,000 clones, approximately 69% of which are singletons. V gene TRBV19 combines with J gene TRBJ1-5, with 11 bases lining up with TRBD1. The sequence derives from an adult with an advanced solid tumor such as melanoma, head and neck, liver or kidney cancer. The specimen comprised CD4+ or CD8+ T cells sorted from blood, sampled in a trial of the OX40 agonist ivuxolimab. CDR3 sequence (DNA): TGTGCCAGTAGTACTCGGACAGGGGGCGTTTCTCAGCCCCAGCATTTT. Translation: CASSTRTGGVSQPQHF. The full variable domain, rest sourced from reference TRBV19 and TRBJ1-5, is DGGITQSPKYLFRKEGQNVTLSCEQNLNHDAMYWYRQDPGQGLRLIYYSQIVNDFQKGDIAEGYSVSREKKESFPLTVTSAQKNPTAFYLCASSTRTGGVSQPQHFGDGTRLSIL.